This note documents a single TCR beta chain sequence. The data stem from a study of blood T cell repertoires in COVID-19. Study background: Whether acute or convalescent, the COVID-19 samples came from the United States, Italy and Spain.

The assay was immunoSEQ multiplex PCR, and TCRdb's table has in-frame clones only and misses some. The sample lists 200,000 or so clones, 85% to 90% occurring once. The germline V and J ends were trimmed by 6 bases and 3 bases, with 20 bases remaining between them. CDR3 length: 16 amino acids. Germline V lookup: CDR1 SGHNT, CDR2 YYREEE (reference sequence). This TCR derives from a man aged 50 or older with acute or convalescent COVID-19. What was sequenced was peripheral blood. The genes are TRBV5-4 and TRBJ2-3; D remains ambiguous. The CDR3 spells CASTPGFSLGTDTQYF. CDR3 sequence (DNA): TGTGCCAGCACCCCCGGGTTTTCCCTTGGGACAGATACGCAGTATTTT.